This TCR beta chain was documented in a study of control samples from healthy donors and cancer patients. Method: immunoSEQ multiplex PCR; TCRdb's copy keeps in-frame clones and lacks some. Of more than 95,000 clones listed, roughly 84% were seen once; the top ten hold over 6.5%. The germline CDR1 and CDR2 sequences are SEHNR and FQNEAQ (reference sequence). CDR3 length equals 12 residues. Trimming cost V 5 bases and J 6 bases, with 9 bases left between them. The chain recombines TRBV7-9 with TRBJ2-3; weak D call: TRBD2 (5 bases). This receptor was taken from a man aged 35-49 years in good health. Specimen: blood. The CDR3 coding sequence is TGTGCCAGCAGCGCGACTACGGATACGCAGTATTTT. This encodes CASSATTDTQYF.